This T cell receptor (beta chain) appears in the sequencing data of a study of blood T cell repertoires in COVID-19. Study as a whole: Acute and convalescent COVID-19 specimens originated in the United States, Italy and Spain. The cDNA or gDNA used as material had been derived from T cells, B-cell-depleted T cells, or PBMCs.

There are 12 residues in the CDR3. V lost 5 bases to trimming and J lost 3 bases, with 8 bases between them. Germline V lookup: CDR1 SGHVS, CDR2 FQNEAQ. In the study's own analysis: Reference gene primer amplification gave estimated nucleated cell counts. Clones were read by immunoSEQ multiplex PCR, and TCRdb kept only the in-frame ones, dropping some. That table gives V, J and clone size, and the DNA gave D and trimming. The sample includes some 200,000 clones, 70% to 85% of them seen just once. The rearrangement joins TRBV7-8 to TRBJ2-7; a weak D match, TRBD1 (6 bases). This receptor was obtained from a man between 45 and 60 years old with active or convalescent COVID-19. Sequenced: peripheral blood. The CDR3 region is CASSPTGYEQYV. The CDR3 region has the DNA TGTGCCAGCAGCCCGACAGGCTACGAGCAGTACGTC.